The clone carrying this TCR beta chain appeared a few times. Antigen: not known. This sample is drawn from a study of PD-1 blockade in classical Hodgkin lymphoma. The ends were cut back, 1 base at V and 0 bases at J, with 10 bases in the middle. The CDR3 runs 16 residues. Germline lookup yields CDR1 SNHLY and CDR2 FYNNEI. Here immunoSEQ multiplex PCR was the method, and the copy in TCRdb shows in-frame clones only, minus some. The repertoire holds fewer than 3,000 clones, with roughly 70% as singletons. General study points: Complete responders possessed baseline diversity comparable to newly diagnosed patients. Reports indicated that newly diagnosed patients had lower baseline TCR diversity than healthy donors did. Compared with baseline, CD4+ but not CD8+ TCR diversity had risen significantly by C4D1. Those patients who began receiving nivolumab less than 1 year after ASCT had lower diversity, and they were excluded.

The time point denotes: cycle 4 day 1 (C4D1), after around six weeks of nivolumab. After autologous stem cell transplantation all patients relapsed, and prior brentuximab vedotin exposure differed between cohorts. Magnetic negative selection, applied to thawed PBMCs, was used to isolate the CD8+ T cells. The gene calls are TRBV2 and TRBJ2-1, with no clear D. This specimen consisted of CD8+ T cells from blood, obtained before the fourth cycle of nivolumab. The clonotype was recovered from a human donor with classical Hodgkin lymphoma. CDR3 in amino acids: CASSEGPSSSYNEQFF. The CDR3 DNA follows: TGTGCCAGCAGTGAAGGTCCGTCGAGCTCCTACAATGAGCAGTTCTTC.